The 5 T cell receptor beta chains below all came from one sample that was sequenced in a study of cytomegalovirus exposure and HLA in healthy donors. The PCR made use of 60 Vbeta and 13 Jbeta primers. The data were produced by immunoSEQ multiplex PCR, yet TCRdb's version contains in-frame clones alone and is incomplete. Of 100,000 to 150,000 clones listed, more than 65% are singletons. The sample comprised PBMCs. Every receptor here comes from a woman under 30 in good health and CMV-seropositive.

V usage is TRBV5-1 and J usage is TRBJ2-5; 9 nucleotides match TRBD2. The CDR3 runs to 15 residues. The ends lost 7 bases at V and 5 bases at J; junction bases unmatched: 12. The germline V gene has CDR1 SGHRS and CDR2 YFSETQ. The CDR3 nucleotides are TGCGCCAGCTGCGAATCGCGGGGGGGCCTTGAGACCCAGTACTTC. Translation gives CASCESRGGLETQYF.

The rearrangement uses TRBV5-1 and TRBJ2-5; D ambiguous. V was pared by 4 bases and J by 3 bases, with 10 bases between. This CDR3 is built from 13 residues. The germline CDR1 and CDR2 sequences are SGHRS and YFSETQ. This CDR3 is CASSPGVEETQYF. The CDR3 region has the DNA TGCGCCAGCAGCCCCGGAGTAGAAGAGACCCAGTACTTC.

The rearrangement uses TRBV7-6 and TRBJ2-1; possibly TRBD2 for D (7 bases). The V end was cut by 2 bases, the J end by 6 bases, with 17 bases between. The CDR3 loop spans 16 amino acids. Germline values: CDR1 SGHVS, CDR2 FNYEAQ. The CDR3 sequence is CASSLYWGGQSNEQFF. The CDR3, as DNA: TGTGCCAGCAGCTTATATTGGGGGGGCCAATCCAATGAGCAGTTCTTC.

The chain carries TRBV9 and TRBJ2-3; unclear D gene. Germline CDR1 and CDR2: SGDLS and YYNGEE. Trimming took off 4 bases at V and 2 bases at J, with 8 bases between the two ends. The CDR3 length is 13 residues. The CDR3 coding sequence is TGTGCCAGCAGCCATGGAGTCACAGATACGCAGTATTTT. Translation: CASSHGVTDTQYF.

The chain has TRBV5-6 and TRBJ1-2; D not resolved. V dropped 5 bases and J dropped 3 bases, with 14 bases sitting between them. The CDR3 has 14 residues. Germline V gives CDR1 SGHDT, CDR2 YYEEEE. The CDR3 loop reads CASSPPATDYGYTF. Written as DNA, the CDR3 is TGTGCCAGCAGTCCCCCGGCCACAGACTATGGCTACACCTTC.